This TCR beta chain was sequenced for a study of blood T cell repertoires in COVID-19. Overall study: Some COVID-19 samples were acute and others convalescent; all came from the United States, Italy and Spain. PBMCs, B-cell-depleted T cells, or T cells provided the cDNA or gDNA that made up the material.

Everyone who took part was 18 to 89 years old, and they came from 24 US areas. Participant-given clinical history determined each cohort assignment. The V end lost 5 bases, the J end lost 4 bases, and 19 bases lay between the germline ends. The CDR3 has 16 amino acids. Germline V lookup: CDR1 SGHTA, CDR2 FQGTGA. Clones were sequenced by immunoSEQ multiplex PCR, and TCRdb holds only the in-frame ones, with some missing. The sample has under 350,000 clones, roughly 85% seen once; the top ten hold 4% to 5%. Sequenced: PBMCs or T cells enriched from blood (not recorded which). This TCR derives from a woman in her thirties or forties with acute COVID-19. The chain recombines TRBV7-3 with TRBJ2-3; perhaps TRBD1 as D (6 bases). In DNA form, the CDR3 reads TGTGCCAGCAGCCCAGGGACACTAACCGAGGCAGATACGCAGTATTTT. Protein sequence: CASSPGTLTEADTQYF.